This T cell receptor beta chain was sequenced for a study of blood T cell repertoires in COVID-19. Overall study context: Nucleic acid was either cDNA or gDNA, and it came from T cells, B-cell-depleted T cells, or PBMCs.

Original processing notes: Reference gene primer amplification gave nucleated cell count estimates. Clones were read by immunoSEQ multiplex PCR, and TCRdb kept only the in-frame ones, dropping some. The V and J calls and clone size come from that table; D and trimming were worked out from the DNA. This table holds 100,000 to 120,000 clones, around 85% found once. Specimen: peripheral blood. This clonotype was sampled from a human donor in a cohort sampled during active COVID-19.

The CDR3 DNA sequence: TGTGCCTGGAGTGTACTGCAGGTCTACACCTTC. It is translated as CAWSVLQVYTF. The chain uses TRBV30 and TRBJ1-2; D gene unclear. Trimming took 0 bases from V and 10 from J, leaving 9 bases between them. The CDR3 has 11 amino acids. Germline V CDR1 and CDR2: GTSNPN, SVGIG (reference sequence).